A single sample gave rise to the 25 T cell receptor beta chains below, sequenced in a study of cytomegalovirus exposure and HLA in healthy donors. Using immunoSEQ multiplex PCR, the repertoire was profiled, and TCRdb retains in-frame clones only, with some absent. The sample includes 200,000 to 250,000 clones, 70% to 90% of them seen just once. Sequences were obtained from PBMCs. These receptors all stem from a young woman in good health and CMV-seronegative.

There are a few counts of this clone. The V call is TRBV2, the J call TRBJ1-2; D unresolved. CDR1 and CDR2 from the germline V gene are SNHLY and FYNNEI. The CDR3 totals 13 residues. V lost 6 bases and J 5 bases, leaving 13 bases between the germline ends. CDR3 amino acids: CASRYSAEYGYTF. The CDR3 coding sequence is TGTGCCAGCAGGTACTCAGCAGAATATGGCTACACCTTC.

The gene calls are TRBV5-1 and TRBJ1-2, with TRBD1 matching 7 bases. This CDR3 is 14 amino acids long. The V gene end was trimmed by 4 bases and the J gene end by 6 bases; junction bases not matched to a gene: 9. Germline assignment: CDR1 SGHRS and CDR2 YFSETQ. CDR3 coding DNA: TGCGCCAGCAGCACCACAGGGGCCGTCGATGGCTACACCTTC. Translating it yields CASSTTGAVDGYTF.

This clone was seen just once. The chain combines TRBV6-1 with TRBJ2-7; D may be TRBD2 (6 bases). Trimming removed 0 bases at V and 2 bases at J, with 8 bases between. The CDR3 runs to 14 residues. Per the germline V gene, CDR1 is MNHNS and CDR2 is SASEGT. CDR3 sequence reads: CASSEAGGTYEQYF. In DNA form, the CDR3 reads TGTGCCAGCAGTGAAGCCGGGGGAACCTACGAGCAGTACTTC.

The V gene is TRBV15, the J gene TRBJ2-7, with D unresolved. Germline V lookup: CDR1 LNHNV, CDR2 YYDKDF (reference sequence). V shed 0 bases and J shed 2 bases, with 8 bases lying between them. There are 14 residues in the CDR3. As DNA, the CDR3 is TGTGCCACCAGCAGAGAAGCAGGAGCCTACGAGCAGTACTTC. Protein sequence: CATSREAGAYEQYF.

This sequence joins TRBV6-5 and TRBJ2-1, with 7 bases matching TRBD2. There are 14 residues in the CDR3. The V gene end was trimmed by 6 bases and the J gene end by 5 bases; junction bases not matched to a gene: 7. CDR1 and CDR2 from the germline V gene are MNHEY and SVGAGI. CDR3 region: CASRMTSRNNEQFF. CDR3 sequence (DNA): TGTGCCAGCAGGATGACTAGCCGAAACAATGAGCAGTTCTTC.

The chain couples TRBV19 to TRBJ2-7, with no clear D. V lost 0 bases and J 3 bases, leaving 12 bases between the germline ends. The CDR3 spans 15 residues. Germline loops: CDR1 LNHDA, CDR2 SQIVND (reference sequence). The CDR3 DNA follows: TGTGCCAGTAGTATAGATGGAGCAGCAAACTACGAGCAGTACTTC. This translates into CASSIDGAANYEQYF.

This clone was found a few times. The V call is TRBV5-4, the J call TRBJ1-6; D is possibly TRBD1 (5 bases). This CDR3 comprises 16 residues. Germline-derived CDR1 and CDR2 are SGHNT and YYREEE (reference sequence). Trimming took 3 bases from V and 3 from J, leaving 13 bases between them. The CDR3 is CASSSKTDLYNSPLHF. CDR3 nucleotide sequence: TGTGCCAGCAGCTCCAAGACAGACCTCTATAATTCACCCCTCCACTTT.

The chain combines TRBV5-1 with TRBJ2-1, with D unresolved. V lost 5 bases and J 15 bases, leaving 21 bases between the germline ends. The CDR3 runs to 13 residues. Germline CDR1 and CDR2: SGHRS and YFSETQ. CDR3 region: CASSYEGSTPGFF. The DNA of the CDR3 is TGCGCCAGCAGTTACGAAGGATCCACTCCAGGGTTCTTC. Variable domain in full (rest from reference TRBV5-1 and TRBJ2-1): KAGVTQTPRYLIKTRGQQVTLSCSPISGHRSVSWYQQTPGQGLQFLFEYFSETQRNKGNFPGRFSGRQFSNSRSEMNVSTLELGDSALYLCASSYEGSTPGFFGPGTRLTVL.

CDR3 residues: CASSPSLGQIWEQYF. In nucleotides, the CDR3 is TGCGCCAGCAGTCCTTCGCTGGGACAGATATGGGAGCAGTACTTC. The chain recombines TRBV5-1 with TRBJ2-7; TRBD1 matches at 7 bases. V gave up 5 bases and J gave up 7 bases; unmatched junction bases: 15. The CDR3 spans 15 residues. Germline V gene sequence: CDR1 SGHRS, CDR2 YFSETQ. Using reference TRBV5-1 and TRBJ2-7 for the parts outside the CDR3, the full variable domain is KAGVTQTPRYLIKTRGQQVTLSCSPISGHRSVSWYQQTPGQGLQFLFEYFSETQRNKGNFPGRFSGRQFSNSRSEMNVSTLELGDSALYLCASSPSLGQIWEQYFGPGTRLTVT.

The V call is TRBV5-4, the J call TRBJ2-3; TRBD1 aligns across 10 bases. V shed 4 bases and J 3 bases; nucleotides not matched to a gene: 5. CDR1 and CDR2 (germline): SGHNT, YYREEE (reference sequence). The CDR3 consists of 15 residues. The CDR3 DNA is TGTGCCAGCAGCCCACGACAGGGGGCGACAGATACGCAGTATTTT. Its protein product is CASSPRQGATDTQYF.

On this clone itself: Other DNA sequences of this sample code for an identical CDR3. V and J are TRBV29-1 and TRBJ1-5; D is unresolved. V lost 4 bases to trimming and J lost 1 base, with 5 bases between them. Germline assignment: CDR1 SQVTM and CDR2 ANQGSEA. The CDR3 loop spans 12 amino acids. In nucleotides, the CDR3 is TGCAGCGTTGGTGGCAGCAATCAGCCCCAGCATTTT. It translates to CSVGGSNQPQHF. The entire variable domain, with the rest obtained from reference TRBV29-1 and TRBJ1-5, is as follows: SAVISQKPSRDICQRGTSLTIQCQVDSQVTMMFWYRQQPGQSLTLIATANQGSEATYESGFVIDKFPISRPNLTFSTLTVSNMSPEDSSIYLCSVGGSNQPQHFGDGTRLSIL.

This clone was found once. This chain connects TRBV18 to TRBJ1-1; D gene uncertain. Germline assignment: CDR1 KGHSH and CDR2 LQKENI. The CDR3 extends over 14 amino acids. V was trimmed by 3 bases and J by 4 bases, leaving 12 bases between them. Here the CDR3 reads CASSPLKASTEAFF. In DNA, the CDR3 is TGTGCCAGCTCACCTTTGAAGGCGAGCACTGAAGCTTTCTTT.

The genes are TRBV5-6 and TRBJ2-1; D is uncertain. V was shortened by 4 bases and J by 10 bases, with 9 bases between the two germline ends. CDR1 and CDR2 from the germline V gene are SGHDT and YYEEEE. CDR3 length equals 11 residues. DNA of the CDR3: TGTGCCAGCAGCAAAGTTGCGGAGCAGTTCTTC. This codes for CASSKVAEQFF.

This clone was observed a single time. This chain uses TRBV5-1 with TRBJ2-3; TRBD2 agrees at 8 bases. The CDR3 consists of 15 residues. Germline V gene sequence: CDR1 SGHRS, CDR2 YFSETQ. The ends lost 4 bases at V and 5 bases at J; junction bases unmatched: 9. DNA of the CDR3: TGCGCCAGCAGCCCCACTAGCGGAGGGGGAGATACGCAGTATTTT. Its protein product is CASSPTSGGGDTQYF.

Only one count was recorded for this clone. The V call is TRBV28, the J call TRBJ2-7; 11 bases align to TRBD1. V lost 6 bases to trimming and J lost 1 base; unmatched junction nucleotides: 5. The CDR3 covers 15 residues. Germline CDR1 is MDHEN and CDR2 is SYDVKM. CDR3 region: CASRPGTGGSYEQYF. The CDR3 DNA is TGTGCCAGCAGGCCCGGGACAGGGGGATCCTACGAGCAGTACTTC.

This clone came up once. The chain is built from TRBV7-3 and TRBJ2-1; no definite D call. V gave up 4 bases and J gave up 8 bases, with 15 bases separating them. The CDR3 covers 14 residues. The V gene's germline CDR1 is SGHTA and CDR2 FQGTGA. CDR3 DNA sequence: TGTGCCAGCAGCTCCAGTGACCCTAGGGATGAGCAGTTCTTC. This gives the protein CASSSSDPRDEQFF. The complete variable domain, with remaining parts taken from reference TRBV7-3 and TRBJ2-1, reads GAGVSQTPSNKVTEKGKYVELRCDPISGHTALYWYRQSLGQGPEFLIYFQGTGAADDSGLPNDRFFAVRPEGSVSTLKIQRTERGDSAVYLCASSSSDPRDEQFFGPGTRLTVL.

This chain uses TRBV5-6 with TRBJ1-2; D is undetermined. V was pared by 2 bases and J by 6 bases, with 11 bases between. CDR3 size: 13 residues. CDR1 and CDR2 (germline): SGHDT, YYEEEE. The CDR3 DNA is TGTGCCAGCAGCTTAGGCAGCCCAGATGGCTACACCTTC. Translation: CASSLGSPDGYTF.

J is TRBJ1-2 and V is TRBV6-5; D is uncertain. The V and J ends lost 4 bases and 3 bases respectively, with 12 bases between them. CDR3 length equals 14 residues. Germline-derived CDR1 and CDR2 are MNHEY and SVGAGI. This CDR3 is CASSSGDGYYGYTF. CDR3 coding DNA: TGTGCCAGCAGTTCTGGCGACGGATACTATGGCTACACCTTC.

The CDR3 DNA follows: TGTGCCAGAGATTTTAGCGAGGGATATTACGAGCAGTACTTC. Translated, it gives CARDFSEGYYEQYF. V usage is TRBV6-1 and J usage is TRBJ2-7, with a tentative D call TRBD2 (5 bases). V lost 9 bases, J lost 4 bases, and 19 bases lay in between. The CDR3 has 14 residues. Germline-derived CDR1 and CDR2 are MNHNS and SASEGT.

J is TRBJ2-3 and V is TRBV28; tentatively, D is TRBD1 or TRBD2 (6 bases each). Trimming cost V 3 bases and J 5 bases, with 15 bases left between them. The CDR3 spans 15 residues. Germline values: CDR1 MDHEN, CDR2 SYDVKM. CDR3 coding DNA: TGTGCCAGCAGTTTCACAGGGATCGGGGGAGATACGCAGTATTTT. Translating gives CASSFTGIGGDTQYF.

This clone was detected once. The CDR3 nucleotides are TGTGCCAGCAACCCGGACAGGGATTCACCCCTCCACTTT. Protein product: CASNPDRDSPLHF. This chain links TRBV6-5 with TRBJ1-6; TRBD1 agrees at 8 bases. The length of the CDR3 is 13 residues. V was clipped by 7 bases and J by 8 bases; unmatched bases: 4. The V gene's germline CDR1 is MNHEY and CDR2 SVGAGI.

CDR3 loop: CASSLLDNLGTDTQYF. Here the CDR3 DNA reads TGCGCCAGCAGCTTACTGGACAATCTGGGCACAGATACGCAGTATTTT. The V and J genes are TRBV5-1 and TRBJ2-3; D may be TRBD1 (5 bases). The CDR3 consists of 16 residues. CDR1 is SGHRS, CDR2 YFSETQ, per germline. Trimming took off 2 bases at V and 1 base at J, with 14 bases between the two ends.

This chain links TRBV18 with TRBJ1-5, with D possibly matching TRBD1 (6 bases). The CDR3 loop spans 13 amino acids. V was trimmed by 3 bases and J by 7 bases, leaving 10 bases between them. Per the germline V gene, CDR1 is KGHSH and CDR2 is LQKENI. CDR3 amino acids: CASSPGQFQPQHF. In nucleotides, the CDR3 is TGTGCCAGCTCACCTGGACAGTTCCAGCCCCAGCATTTT.

The chain is built from TRBV2 and TRBJ1-1; D is unresolved. The CDR3 contains 11 residues. Trimming took off 8 bases at V and 7 bases at J, with 11 bases between the two ends. Germline V gives CDR1 SNHLY, CDR2 FYNNEI. The CDR3, as DNA: TGTGCCAGCCGCCCCAAGAGTGAAGCTTTCTTT. Its translation is CASRPKSEAFF.

This chain uses TRBV6-4 with TRBJ2-1; 8 nucleotides align to TRBD2. CDR1 is MRHNA, CDR2 SNTAGT, per germline. The ends lost 4 bases at V and 9 bases at J; junction bases unmatched: 8. The CDR3 totals 14 residues. In nucleotides, the CDR3 is TGTGCCAGCAGTGGGGGACTAGTTAGGGGTGAGCAGTTCTTC. Amino acid sequence: CASSGGLVRGEQFF.